These 27 T cell receptor beta chains were all obtained from the same sample, sequenced in a study of blood T cells in healthy people across ages. Using a J-beta primer mix together with a sample-barcoded 5' primer, a second PCR was run for about 6 to 11 cycles. TCRdb analysed the 5' RACE reads with MiXCR anew, one entry per CDR3 protein. The sample contains roughly 800,000 distinct CDR3 sequences, about 25% of which appear only once. These data are also associated with another study on T cells of mothers and their children.

Input material: blood. These receptors were collected from a boy aged 5-17 years in good health.

The chain uses TRBV20-1 and TRBJ1-1; D is uncertain. V lost 2 bases and J 5 bases, leaving 12 bases between the germline ends. This CDR3 is 13 amino acids long. Germline V gives CDR1 DFQATT, CDR2 SNEGSKA (reference sequence). The CDR3 DNA sequence: TGCAGTGCTAGATCCCTGGGTGGGACTGAAGCTTTCTTT. Translation: CSARSLGGTEAFF.

The rearrangement uses TRBV7-3 and TRBJ2-2; D is uncertain. This CDR3 has 14 residues. V lost 3 bases and J 0 bases, leaving 5 bases between the germline ends. In germline, CDR1 is SGHTA, CDR2 FQGTGA. The CDR3 nucleotides are TGTGCCAGCAGCTTCACCCCGAACACCGGGGAGCTGTTTTTT. This sequence encodes CASSFTPNTGELFF.

This clonotype came up a few times. CDR3 nucleotide sequence: TGTGCCAGCAGCCAAGGGCCTATCTCCTACAATGAGCAGTTCTTC. Amino acid sequence: CASSQGPISYNEQFF. This rearrangement joins TRBV3-1 to TRBJ2-1; no clear D gene. This CDR3 has 15 residues. The germline CDR1 and CDR2 sequences are LGHDT and YNNKEL (reference sequence). With 1 base removed from V and 0 bases from J, the gap between germline ends came to 7 bases.

There are a few counts of this clonotype. This sequence joins TRBV7-2 and TRBJ2-5; weak D call: TRBD1 (6 bases). This CDR3 is built from 14 residues. Germline V gene sequence: CDR1 SGHTA, CDR2 FQGNSA. The V gene lost 5 bases and the J gene lost 5 bases, with 15 bases spanning the gap. The CDR3 coding sequence is TGTGCCAGCAGCCTTGTCAGGGGCGCGGAGACCCAGTACTTC. This sequence encodes CASSLVRGAETQYF.

A single count supports this clonotype. The rearrangement links TRBV2 to TRBJ2-1; TRBD1 agrees at 7 bases. Trimming at V came to 1 base and at J to 3 bases, leaving 12 bases not matched to a gene. Germline V gives CDR1 SNHLY, CDR2 FYNNEI. This CDR3 is built from 18 residues. The CDR3 protein is CASSEVDRELGVYNEQFF. CDR3 DNA sequence: TGTGCCAGCAGTGAAGTAGACAGGGAACTAGGGGTCTACAATGAGCAGTTCTTC. The full variable domain, completed using reference TRBV2 and TRBJ2-1, is EPEVTQTPSHQVTQMGQEVILRCVPISNHLYFYWYRQILGQKVEFLVSFYNNEISEKSEIFDDQFSVERPDGSNFTLKIRSTKLEDSAMYFCASSEVDRELGVYNEQFFGPGTRLTVL.

The chain employs TRBV20-1 and TRBJ2-1; 8 positions match TRBD2. The germline CDR1 and CDR2 sequences are DFQATT and SNEGSKA (reference sequence). V gave up 5 bases and J gave up 2 bases; unmatched junction bases: 5. This CDR3 is built from 14 residues. The CDR3 nucleotides read TGCAGTGCTGCGGGGGGAGTCGCCTACAATGAGCAGTTCTTC. Encoded protein: CSAAGGVAYNEQFF.

This sequence joins TRBV24-1 and TRBJ2-5; the D gene could be TRBD1 or TRBD2 (6 bases each). V was cut by 8 bases and J by 3 bases, with 9 bases left in between. Per germline, CDR1 KGHDR and CDR2 SFDVKD. The length of the CDR3 is 12 residues. The chain's CDR3 is CATKGGEETQYF. The CDR3 nucleotides are TGTGCCACCAAGGGGGGAGAAGAGACCCAGTACTTC.

In this sample, this clonotype turned up a few times. The chain has TRBV28 and TRBJ2-7; 7 bases agree with TRBD1. With 6 bases clipped from V and 2 bases from J, the junction kept 4 bases outside the gene matches. This CDR3 has 13 amino acids. Germline-derived CDR1 and CDR2 are MDHEN and SYDVKM. The DNA for the CDR3 is TGTGCCAGCAGGCCGGGACAGACCTACGAGCAGTACTTC. This translates into CASRPGQTYEQYF.

The chain couples TRBV20-1 to TRBJ2-1, with TRBD2 identical over 7 bases. Germline V lookup: CDR1 DFQATT, CDR2 SNEGSKA (reference sequence). Trimming at V came to 0 bases and at J to 4 bases, leaving 18 bases not matched to a gene. This CDR3 contains 19 residues. The CDR3 DNA is TGCAGTGCTAGAGATGGTGGGACTACCACCTCGGGGCAATACAATGAGCAGTTCTTC. Translating gives CSARDGGTTTSGQYNEQFF.

In DNA form, the CDR3 reads TGTGCCAGCAGCCCCCTAGGGGGATCGGGAGGCGAAAAACTGTTTTTT. Protein: CASSPLGGSGGEKLFF. This chain uses TRBV6-1 with TRBJ1-4; maybe TRBD1 (6 bases). The V end lost 6 bases, the J end lost 8 bases, and 22 bases lay between the germline ends. The germline CDR1 and CDR2 sequences are MNHNS and SASEGT. The CDR3 covers 16 residues.

The chain couples TRBV19 to TRBJ2-5; maybe TRBD2 (5 bases). The CDR3 is made up of 13 amino acids. The V gene lost 5 bases and the J gene lost 11 bases, with 18 bases spanning the gap. Per the germline V gene, CDR1 is LNHDA and CDR2 is SQIVND (reference sequence). CDR3 bases: TGTGCCAGTAGTTCCACACGAGGGTGGGAGCAGTACTTC. Translated, it gives CASSSTRGWEQYF.

This clonotype was counted between two and nine times. This CDR3 is CASGTNTEAFF. CDR3 coding DNA: TGTGCCAGCGGGACGAACACTGAAGCTTTCTTT. The rearrangement joins TRBV7-6 to TRBJ1-1, with a tentative D call TRBD1 (5 bases). The CDR3 has 11 residues. V lost 8 bases and J 1 base, leaving 5 bases between the germline ends. CDR1 is SGHVS and CDR2 is FNYEAQ in the germline V gene. The complete variable domain, with remaining parts taken from reference TRBV7-6 and TRBJ1-1, reads GAGVSQSPRYKVTKRGQDVALRCDPISGHVSLYWYRQALGQGPEFLTYFNYEAQQDKSGLPNDRFSAERPEGSISTLTIQRTEQRDSAMYRCASGTNTEAFFGQGTRLTVV.

This chain uses TRBV12-3 or TRBV12-4 with TRBJ1-5; unclear D gene. V lost 4 bases, J lost 4 bases, and 11 bases lay in between. The CDR3 has 14 residues. The CDR3 DNA follows: TGTGCCAGCAGTTCGGACGGACTTAATCAGCCCCAGCATTTT. It is translated as CASSSDGLNQPQHF.

This clonotype was seen a handful of times. V usage is TRBV27 and J usage is TRBJ2-5, with a possible D match to TRBD1 (6 bases). The DNA end lines up better with TRBJ2-7; the J call may be wrong. The CDR3 has 13 amino acids. The germline gives CDR1 MNHEY, CDR2 SMNVEV (reference sequence). The CDR3 DNA follows: TGTGCCAGCAGTTCACAGGGTAACTACGAGCAGTACTTC. As protein: CASSSQGNYEQYF.

This clonotype was observed a handful of times. J is TRBJ2-5 and V is TRBV4-2, with 8 bases lining up with TRBD1. Germline V gene data show CDR1 as LGHNA and CDR2 as YNFKEQ. CDR3 length: 17 amino acids. Trimming cost V 2 bases and J 9 bases; bases outside gene matches: 17. The CDR3 DNA follows: TGTGCCAGCAGCCAAATCCCCGCGACAGGGGCCAAAGAATCCCAGTACTTC. Its protein is CASSQIPATGAKESQYF.

The gene calls are TRBV3-1 and TRBJ1-1; D is unresolved. The V and J ends lost 0 bases and 11 bases respectively, with 13 bases between them. The CDR3 covers 13 residues. Looked up from germline, CDR1 is LGHDT and CDR2 is YNNKEL (reference sequence). The CDR3 here is CASSQDGDRRAFF. Here the CDR3 DNA reads TGTGCCAGCAGCCAAGATGGTGACCGGCGGGCTTTCTTT.

The rearrangement links TRBV28 to TRBJ2-1; D may correspond to TRBD1 or TRBD2 (5 bases each). The CDR3 length is 13 residues. Germline values: CDR1 MDHEN, CDR2 SYDVKM. Trimming took off 8 bases at V and 15 bases at J, with 23 bases between the two ends. This chain's CDR3 is CASRAGYGIRGFF. In DNA form, the CDR3 reads TGTGCCAGCCGTGCAGGGTATGGGATTCGGGGGTTCTTC.

The chain combines TRBV4-1 with TRBJ1-2; unclear D gene. Germline CDR1 MGHRA, CDR2 YSYEKL. The CDR3 spans 13 residues. V was trimmed by 0 bases and J by 8 bases, leaving 10 bases between them. Here the CDR3 DNA reads TGCGCCAGCAGCCAAGAAACCGGTATCGGCTACACCTTC. Translation: CASSQETGIGYTF.

This clonotype has only one observation. The chain links TRBV7-6 to TRBJ1-5; D perhaps matches TRBD1 (6 bases). Trimming took 5 bases from V and 3 from J, leaving 17 bases between them. CDR1 is SGHVS and CDR2 is FNYEAQ in the germline V gene. CDR3 length equals 16 residues. The CDR3 DNA is TGTGCCAGCAGCCCCGAGCATGGGGGCTACAATCAGCCCCAGCATTTT. Translating it yields CASSPEHGGYNQPQHF.

The rearrangement links TRBV20-1 to TRBJ1-1; D ambiguous. Trimming left V 2 bases short and J 0 bases short, with 10 bases between. Germline V gene sequence: CDR1 DFQATT, CDR2 SNEGSKA (reference sequence). CDR3 length: 14 amino acids. CDR3 DNA sequence: TGCAGTGCTAGATTTTGGAAAATGAACACTGAAGCTTTCTTT. Translating it yields CSARFWKMNTEAFF.

This clonotype was detected only a few times. CDR3: CASSRPGTGNEKLFF. The CDR3 DNA sequence: TGTGCCAGCAGTCGACCCGGGACAGGAAATGAAAAACTGTTTTTT. The V gene is TRBV6-6, the J gene TRBJ1-4; 8 bases align to TRBD1. The CDR3 is made up of 15 amino acids. CDR1 and CDR2 from the germline V gene are MNHNY and SVGAGI (reference sequence). V shed 5 bases and J 5 bases; nucleotides not matched to a gene: 7.

J is TRBJ2-1 and V is TRBV5-5; 8 bases are shared with TRBD2. V gave up 4 bases and J gave up 6 bases; unmatched junction bases: 12. The CDR3 sequence is 16 residues long. Germline lookup yields CDR1 SGHKS and CDR2 YYEKEE (reference sequence). The CDR3, as DNA: TGTGCCAGCAGCACTGGACTAGCCGTCATTTTCAATGAGCAGTTCTTC. It yields the protein CASSTGLAVIFNEQFF.

V and J are TRBV4-1 and TRBJ2-7; D gene ambiguous. Trimming removed 2 bases from V and 7 bases from J, with 9 bases in between. The CDR3 loop spans 12 amino acids. The V gene's germline CDR1 is MGHRA and CDR2 YSYEKL. CDR3 bases: TGCGCCAGCAGCCAAACAGTGGGGGAGCAGTACTTC. The encoded protein is CASSQTVGEQYF.

The chain has TRBV15 and TRBJ2-2; D ambiguous. Germline assignment: CDR1 LNHNV and CDR2 YYDKDF (reference sequence). The CDR3 is 13 amino acids. Between the trimmed V and J ends, which lost 2 bases and 5 bases, there was a span of 6 bases. The chain's CDR3 is CATSRLGTGELFF. The CDR3 DNA reads TGTGCCACCAGCAGACTGGGGACCGGGGAGCTGTTTTTT.

This CDR3 reads CASRGRDQETQYF. CDR3 nucleotides: TGCGCCAGCAGGGGCAGAGACCAAGAGACCCAGTACTTC. V is TRBV5-1 and J is TRBJ2-5; D not certain. The V and J ends lost 5 bases and 0 bases respectively, with 8 bases between them. The CDR3 contains 13 residues. Germline V gene data show CDR1 as SGHRS and CDR2 as YFSETQ.

The J gene is TRBJ2-5, the V gene TRBV6-5; TRBD1 aligns across 8 bases. Trimming at V came to 10 bases and at J to 4 bases, leaving 5 bases not matched to a gene. The CDR3 consists of 12 residues. CDR1 and CDR2 from the germline V gene are MNHEY and SVGAGI. CDR3 residues: CATQGAGETQYF. The DNA for the CDR3 is TGTGCCACCCAGGGGGCCGGAGAGACCCAGTACTTC.

This clonotype was seen just once. The gene calls are TRBV18 and TRBJ2-2; tentatively, D is TRBD2 (5 bases). Between the trimmed V and J ends, which lost 0 bases and 3 bases, there was a span of 5 bases. The germline V gene has CDR1 KGHSH and CDR2 LQKENI. The CDR3 has 14 amino acids. The CDR3 sequence: CASSPPADTGELFF. CDR3 sequence (DNA): TGTGCCAGCTCACCACCAGCGGACACCGGGGAGCTGTTTTTT. Using reference TRBV18 and TRBJ2-2 for the parts outside the CDR3, the full variable domain is NAGVMQNPRHLVRRRGQEARLRCSPMKGHSHVYWYRQLPEEGLKFMVYLQKENIIDESGMPKERFSAEFPKEGPSILRIQQVVRGDSAAYFCASSPPADTGELFFGEGSRLTVL.